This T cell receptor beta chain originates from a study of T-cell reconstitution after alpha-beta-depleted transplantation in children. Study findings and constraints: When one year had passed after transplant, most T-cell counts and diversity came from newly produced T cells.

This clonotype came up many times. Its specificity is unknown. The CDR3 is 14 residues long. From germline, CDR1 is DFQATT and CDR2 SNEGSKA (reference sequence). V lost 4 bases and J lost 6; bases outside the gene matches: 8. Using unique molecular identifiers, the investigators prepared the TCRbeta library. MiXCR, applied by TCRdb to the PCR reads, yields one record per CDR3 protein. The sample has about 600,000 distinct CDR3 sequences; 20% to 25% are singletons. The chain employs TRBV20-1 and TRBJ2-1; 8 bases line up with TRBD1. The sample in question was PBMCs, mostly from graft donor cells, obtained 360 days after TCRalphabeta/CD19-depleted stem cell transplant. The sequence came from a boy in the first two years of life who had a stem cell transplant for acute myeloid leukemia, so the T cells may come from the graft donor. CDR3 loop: CSAKQGGRVNEQFF. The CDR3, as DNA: TGCAGTGCTAAACAGGGGGGCAGGGTCAATGAGCAGTTCTTC.